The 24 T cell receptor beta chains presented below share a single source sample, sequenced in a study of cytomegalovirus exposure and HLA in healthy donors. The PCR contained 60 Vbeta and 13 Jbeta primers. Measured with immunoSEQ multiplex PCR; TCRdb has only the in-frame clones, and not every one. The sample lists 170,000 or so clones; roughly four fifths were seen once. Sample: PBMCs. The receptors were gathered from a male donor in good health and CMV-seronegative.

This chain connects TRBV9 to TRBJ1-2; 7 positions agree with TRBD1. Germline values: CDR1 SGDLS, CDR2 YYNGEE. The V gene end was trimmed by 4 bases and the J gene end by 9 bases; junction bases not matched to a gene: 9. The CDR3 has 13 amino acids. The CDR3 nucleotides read TGTGCCAGCAGCCCCTCGGACAGGCCTCGCTACACCTTC. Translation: CASSPSDRPRYTF.

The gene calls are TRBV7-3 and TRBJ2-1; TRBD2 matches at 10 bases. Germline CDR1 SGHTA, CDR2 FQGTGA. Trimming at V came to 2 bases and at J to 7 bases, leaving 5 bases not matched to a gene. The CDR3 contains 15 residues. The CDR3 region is CASSLAGTSVNEQFF. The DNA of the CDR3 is TGTGCCAGCAGCTTAGCCGGGACTAGCGTGAATGAGCAGTTCTTC.

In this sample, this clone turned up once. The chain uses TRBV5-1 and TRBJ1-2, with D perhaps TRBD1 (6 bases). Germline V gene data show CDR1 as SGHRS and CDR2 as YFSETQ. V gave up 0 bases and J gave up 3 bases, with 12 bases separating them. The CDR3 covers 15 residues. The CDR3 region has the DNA TGCGCCAGCAGCTTGGACGGGGGGCCGGACTATGGCTACACCTTC. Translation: CASSLDGGPDYGYTF.

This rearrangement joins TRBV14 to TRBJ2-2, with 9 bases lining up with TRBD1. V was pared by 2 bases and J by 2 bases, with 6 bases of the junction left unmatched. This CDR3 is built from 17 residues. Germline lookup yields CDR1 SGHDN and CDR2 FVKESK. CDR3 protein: CASSQLPGQGNTGELFF. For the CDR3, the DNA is TGTGCCAGCAGCCAACTACCGGGACAGGGTAACACCGGGGAGCTGTTTTTT. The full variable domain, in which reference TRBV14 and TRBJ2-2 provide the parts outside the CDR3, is EAGVTQFPSHSVIEKGQTVTLRCDPISGHDNLYWYRRVMGKEIKFLLHFVKESKQDESGMPNNRFLAERTGGTYSTLKVQPAELEDSGVYFCASSQLPGQGNTGELFFGEGSRLTVL.

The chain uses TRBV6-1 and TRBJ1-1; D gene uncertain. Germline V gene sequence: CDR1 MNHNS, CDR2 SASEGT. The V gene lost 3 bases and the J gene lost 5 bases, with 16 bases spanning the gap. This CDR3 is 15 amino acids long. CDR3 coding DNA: TGTGCCAGCAGTGAGACTCCATCCGGCGGGACTGAAGCTTTCTTT. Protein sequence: CASSETPSGGTEAFF.

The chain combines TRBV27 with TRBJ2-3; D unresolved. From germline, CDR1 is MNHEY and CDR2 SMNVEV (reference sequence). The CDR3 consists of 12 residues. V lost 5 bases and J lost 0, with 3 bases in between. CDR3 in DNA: TGTGCCAGCAGTCATAGCACAGATACGCAGTATTTT. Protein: CASSHSTDTQYF.

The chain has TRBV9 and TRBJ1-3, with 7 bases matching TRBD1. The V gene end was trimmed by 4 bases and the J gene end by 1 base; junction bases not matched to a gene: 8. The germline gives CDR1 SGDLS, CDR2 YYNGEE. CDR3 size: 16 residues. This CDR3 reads CASSQGGRWSGNTIYF. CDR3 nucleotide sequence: TGTGCCAGCAGCCAGGGGGGACGCTGGTCTGGAAACACCATATATTTT.

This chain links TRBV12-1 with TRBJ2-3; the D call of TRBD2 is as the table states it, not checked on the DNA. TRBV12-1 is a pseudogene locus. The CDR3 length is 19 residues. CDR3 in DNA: TGTGCCAGCAGCTCCCGGGTAGCGGGAGGGCCAAGGCCCTCAGATACGCAGTATTTT. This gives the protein CASSSRVAGGPRPSDTQYF.

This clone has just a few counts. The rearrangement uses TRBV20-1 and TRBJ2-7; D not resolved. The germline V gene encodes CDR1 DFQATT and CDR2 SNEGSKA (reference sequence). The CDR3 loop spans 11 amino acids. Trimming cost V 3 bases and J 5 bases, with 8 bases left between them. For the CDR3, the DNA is TGCAGTGCTAGGGTTGGCAACGAGCAGTACTTC. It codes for CSARVGNEQYF.

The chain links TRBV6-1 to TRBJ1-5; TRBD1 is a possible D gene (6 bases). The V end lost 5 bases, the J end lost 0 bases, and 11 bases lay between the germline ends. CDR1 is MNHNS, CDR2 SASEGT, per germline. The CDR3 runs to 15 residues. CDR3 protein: CASSRAGDSNQPQHF. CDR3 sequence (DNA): TGTGCCAGCAGTAGGGCAGGGGATAGCAATCAGCCCCAGCATTTT.

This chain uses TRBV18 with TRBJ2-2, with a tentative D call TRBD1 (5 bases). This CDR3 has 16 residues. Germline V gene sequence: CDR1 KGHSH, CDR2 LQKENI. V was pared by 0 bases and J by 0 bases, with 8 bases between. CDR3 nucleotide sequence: TGTGCCAGCTCACCACCTGACAGAACGAACACCGGGGAGCTGTTTTTT. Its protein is CASSPPDRTNTGELFF.

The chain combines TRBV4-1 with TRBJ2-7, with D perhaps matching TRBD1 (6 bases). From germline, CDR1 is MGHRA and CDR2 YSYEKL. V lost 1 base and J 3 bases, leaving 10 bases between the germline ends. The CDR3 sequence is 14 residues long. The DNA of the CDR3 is TGCGCCAGCAGCCAAGCGGACAGAGGCTACGAGCAGTACTTC. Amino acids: CASSQADRGYEQYF.

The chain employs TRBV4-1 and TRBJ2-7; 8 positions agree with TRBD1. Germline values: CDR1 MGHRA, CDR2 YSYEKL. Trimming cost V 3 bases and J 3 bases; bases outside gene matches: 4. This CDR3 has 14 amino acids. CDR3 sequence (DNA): TGCGCCAGCAGCCACACGGGGACAGGCTACGAGCAGTACTTC. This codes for CASSHTGTGYEQYF.

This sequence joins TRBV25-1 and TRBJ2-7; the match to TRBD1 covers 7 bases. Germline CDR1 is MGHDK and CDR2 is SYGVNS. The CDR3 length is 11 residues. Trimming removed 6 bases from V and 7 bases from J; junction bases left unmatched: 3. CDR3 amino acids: CASRNRGEQYF. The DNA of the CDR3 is TGTGCCAGCAGGAACAGGGGAGAGCAGTACTTC.

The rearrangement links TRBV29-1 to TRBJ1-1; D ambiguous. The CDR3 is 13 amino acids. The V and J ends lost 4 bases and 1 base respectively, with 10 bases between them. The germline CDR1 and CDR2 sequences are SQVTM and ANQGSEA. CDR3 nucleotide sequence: TGCAGCGTTGCGCGGGTGGGGAACACTGAAGCTTTCTTT. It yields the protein CSVARVGNTEAFF.

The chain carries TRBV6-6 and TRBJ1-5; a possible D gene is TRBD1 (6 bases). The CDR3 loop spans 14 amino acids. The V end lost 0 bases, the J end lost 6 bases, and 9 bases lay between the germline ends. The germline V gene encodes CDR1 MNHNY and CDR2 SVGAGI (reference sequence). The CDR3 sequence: CASSYSRGIQPQHF. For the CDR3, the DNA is TGTGCCAGCAGTTACTCAAGGGGGATTCAGCCCCAGCATTTT.

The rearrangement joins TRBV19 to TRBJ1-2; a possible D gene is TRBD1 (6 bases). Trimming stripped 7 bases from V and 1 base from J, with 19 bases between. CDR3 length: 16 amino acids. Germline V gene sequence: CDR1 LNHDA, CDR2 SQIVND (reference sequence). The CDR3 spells CASTPPRDTLNYGYTF. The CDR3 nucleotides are TGTGCCAGTACCCCCCCCCGGGACACACTTAACTATGGCTACACCTTC.

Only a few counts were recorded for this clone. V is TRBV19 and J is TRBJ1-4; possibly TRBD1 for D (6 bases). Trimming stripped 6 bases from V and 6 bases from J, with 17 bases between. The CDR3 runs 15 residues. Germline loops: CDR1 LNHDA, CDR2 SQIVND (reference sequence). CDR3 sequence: CASRPRTNRDEKLFF. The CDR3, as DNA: TGTGCCAGTAGACCCCGAACCAACAGGGATGAAAAACTGTTTTTT.

The CDR3 loop reads CASSYRTGGNSPLHF. The DNA for the CDR3 is TGTGCCAGCAGTTACAGGACAGGGGGGAATTCACCCCTCCACTTT. This chain links TRBV6-5 with TRBJ1-6; 10 bases fit TRBD1. The V and J ends lost 2 bases and 7 bases, in that order; junction bases with no gene match: 2. Germline V gene lookup returns CDR1 MNHEY and CDR2 SVGAGI. This CDR3 has 15 amino acids.

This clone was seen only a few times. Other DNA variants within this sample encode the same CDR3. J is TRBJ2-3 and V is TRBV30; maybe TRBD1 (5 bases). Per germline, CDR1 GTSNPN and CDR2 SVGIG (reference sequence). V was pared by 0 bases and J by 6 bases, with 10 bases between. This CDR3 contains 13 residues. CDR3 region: CAWSVRRADTQYF. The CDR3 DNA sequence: TGTGCCTGGAGTGTACGCAGGGCCGATACGCAGTATTTT.

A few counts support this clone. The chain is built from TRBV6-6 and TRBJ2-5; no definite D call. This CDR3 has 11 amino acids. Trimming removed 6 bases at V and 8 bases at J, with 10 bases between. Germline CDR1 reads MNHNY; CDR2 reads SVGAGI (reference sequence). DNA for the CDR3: TGTGCCAGCAGCTCCCTTTATACCCAGTACTTC. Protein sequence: CASSSLYTQYF.

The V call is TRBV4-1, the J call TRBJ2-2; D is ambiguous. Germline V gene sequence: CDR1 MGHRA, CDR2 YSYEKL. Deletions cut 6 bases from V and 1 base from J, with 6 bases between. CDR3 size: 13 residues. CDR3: CASRARNTGELFF. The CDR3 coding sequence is TGCGCCAGCAGAGCGAGGAACACCGGGGAGCTGTTTTTT.

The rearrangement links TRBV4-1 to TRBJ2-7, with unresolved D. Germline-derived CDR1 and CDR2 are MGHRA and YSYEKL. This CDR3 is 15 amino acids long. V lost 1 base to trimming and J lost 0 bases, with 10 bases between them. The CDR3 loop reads CASSQVMISSYEQYF. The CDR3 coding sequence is TGCGCCAGCAGCCAAGTAATGATTAGCTCCTACGAGCAGTACTTC.

CDR3 sequence: CASSYSRGGLYNEQFF. The CDR3 nucleotides are TGTGCCAGCAGTTACTCGAGGGGGGGTCTTTACAATGAGCAGTTCTTC. This rearrangement joins TRBV6-5 to TRBJ2-1; perhaps TRBD2 as D (7 bases). The V end lost 0 bases, the J end lost 4 bases, and 13 bases lay between the germline ends. The germline V gene encodes CDR1 MNHEY and CDR2 SVGAGI. The CDR3 sequence is 16 residues long.